This T cell receptor beta chain was documented in a study of T-cell reconstitution after alpha-beta-depleted transplantation in children. This clonotype has only a few counts. The antigen remains undetermined. The library targeted TCRbeta and was prepared with unique molecular identifiers. TCRdb re-called the PCR reads with MiXCR, one entry per CDR3 protein. Of 600,000 to 800,000 distinct CDR3 sequences listed, around 14% are singletons. Study outcomes and limitations: Certain patients had high TCRbeta diversity at day 60, and it came from recipient T cells and thymic progenitors that survived.

The sequence derives from a girl aged 2 to 10 with congenital amegakaryocytic thrombocytopenia, due to receive a stem cell transplant. Sequenced material: PBMCs, taken before TCRalphabeta/CD19-depleted stem cell transplant.

The CDR3 region is CASRSLAGGPNEQFF. The CDR3 nucleotides read TGTGCCAGCAGGTCACTAGCGGGAGGGCCCAATGAGCAGTTCTTC. The gene calls are TRBV27 and TRBJ2-1; 13 bases are shared with TRBD2. The length of the CDR3 is 15 residues. V dropped 6 bases and J dropped 6; count of bases not matched to a gene: 5. The germline V gene has CDR1 MNHEY and CDR2 SMNVEV (reference sequence).